This T cell receptor beta chain was sequenced for a study of blood T cell repertoires in COVID-19. Looking at the study overall: Donors in the United States, Italy and Spain gave samples during acute or convalescent COVID-19. The analysed material was cDNA or gDNA that came from T cells, B-cell-depleted T cells, or PBMCs.

CDR3 length: 20 residues. The germline V gene encodes CDR1 SGHNT and CDR2 YYREEE (reference sequence). The ends lost 0 bases at V and 5 bases at J; junction bases unmatched: 12. The Seattle patients joined while their infection was active and were tracked longitudinally afterward. In the original workflow: Amplification of reference gene primers provided the estimated nucleated cell counts. Assay used: immunoSEQ multiplex PCR; TCRdb lists only in-frame clones, some missing. V and J calls and clone size are those listed in that table; D and trimming were worked out from the DNA. This table has roughly 380,000 clones, 89% appearing once. This clone was picked up one time.

The sequencing sample was made of peripheral blood. The rearrangement uses TRBV5-4 and TRBJ2-2; 14 bases are a match to TRBD2. The receptor comes from a woman between 40 and 50 years old with COVID-19, enrolled during active disease. This CDR3 reads CASSLGSGTSGGGQTGELFF. The CDR3 DNA reads TGTGCCAGCAGCTTGGGCTCCGGGACTAGCGGGGGAGGCCAGACCGGGGAGCTGTTTTTT. The full variable domain, rest sourced from reference TRBV5-4 and TRBJ2-2, is ETGVTQSPTHLIKTRGQQVTLRCSSQSGHNTVSWYQQALGQGPQFIFQYYREEENGRGNFPPRFSGLQFPNYSSELNVNALELDDSALYLCASSLGSGTSGGGQTGELFFGEGSRLTVL.